This T cell receptor beta chain originates from a study of blood T cells in healthy people across ages (dated by TCRdb to about 2015). Study-wide context: In model experiments, template switching captured roughly one uniquely barcoded TCR beta cDNA molecule for every two T cells. The study measured age-related changes in TCR beta repertoire diversity using deep sequencing normalized with unique cDNA molecular identifiers. The donors were divided into four age groups: young (average approximately 16 years), middle-aged (approximately 42), aged (62) and long-lived (roughly 88). To avoid experimental bias, donors of different ages were randomly spread across the sequencing lanes. For two donors (one aged 18 to 30 and one aged 80 or older), the study analyzed two additional independent replicas of 1 million unique cDNA reads from the same blood draw.

As encoded in the germline V gene, CDR1 is MDHEN while CDR2 is SYDVKM. Inclusive of the bounding cysteine and phenylalanine, the CDR3 is 14 residues long. This entry keeps only the CDR3 DNA: 42 bases, framed from base 1. V gives up 4 bases and J gives up 2 bases, and the segment between their germline ends measures 10 bases. Receptor libraries were prepared by 5' RACE. The data were produced on an Illumina HiSeq 2500. A second PCR of 7 to 11 cycles was run with a J-beta primer mix and a sample-barcoded 5' primer. A template-switch 5' adaptor carrying 12 random nucleotides introduced a unique molecular identifier onto each TCR beta cDNA molecule. At least 3 million CDR3-containing paired-end reads were obtained from each sample. All of the RNA was converted into first-strand cDNA using the Mint cDNA synthesis kit, with a TRBC-specific oligonucleotide serving as the primer. Following uracil-DNA glycosylase treatment, all cDNA underwent a first 18-cycle PCR with the universal primers M1SS and BC2_uni_R. In the paper's pipeline: For normalization, 1 million high-quality reads were randomly selected from each sample, with every read carrying a distinct molecular identifier. Reads sharing molecular identifiers were discarded rather than binned into consensus sequences. MiTCR, with a Q25 quality threshold and the strictest error-elimination algorithm, was used for CDR3 identification, clonotype clustering and error correction. A nonparametric unseen species model with Euler transformation was used to estimate a lower bound on total TCR beta diversity. Clones were called with MiXCR by TCRdb after fastp trimmed the public reads at Q25, and only in-frame beta chains were retained. Under each unique CDR3 protein, matching rows form one entry showing the most common genes and DNA. The V and J calls come from TCRdb's annotation, not from the publication. This sample has approximately 810,000 distinct CDR3 sequences in its table, and about 30% of those were observed once. The top ten clonotypes cover around 15% of the sample.

Results and caveats for the whole study, not just this receptor: Observed TCR beta diversity per million T cells fell roughly linearly with age, and a significant reduction was already apparent by age approximately 40. Estimates of total diversity from one million sequenced T cells were regarded as lower bounds and underestimates. The long-lived group showed more naive CD4+ T cells, fewer expanded clones and increased TCR diversity than the aged group, suggesting age selection. Because donor CMV infection status was unknown, age-related changes in expanded clonotypes were potentially confounded. There was a strong correlation between observed TCR beta diversity and the percentage of naive T cells measured by flow cytometry. Since profiling was done on bulk unsorted PBMCs, naive and antigen-experienced compartments could not be conclusively compared.

The donors were about 40 Caucasian individuals from Russia, aged 6 to 90 years, who were systemically healthy. Each donor gave ten milliliters of peripheral blood, collected into EDTA-treated Vacutainer tubes. Ficoll-Paque density-gradient centrifugation was used to isolate PBMCs, with at least 6 million obtained per sample. Trizol reagent was used to extract total RNA from PBMCs, with at least 5 micrograms per sample. For every donor, flow cytometry on a PBMC aliquot measured the percentage of naive CD45RAhigh/CD27high T cells. This clonotype was seen many times. Its antigen is not yet known. Base quality data are lacking; no much larger clone is found one base away.

The sequencing sample was made of blood. The clonotype comes from an elderly woman in good health. The chain employs TRBV28 and TRBJ2-3, with TRBD2 as a weak D call on 5 bases. The nucleotides are TGTGCCAGCAGTTGGACTTCCCCCACAGATACGCAGTATTTT. This encodes CASSWTSPTDTQYF.